These 3 T cell receptor beta chains originate from one sample sequenced in a study of blood T cell repertoires in COVID-19. Clones were read by immunoSEQ multiplex PCR, and TCRdb kept only the in-frame ones, dropping some. In the table there are around 80,000 clones, over 80% of which are singletons. Sequences were obtained from peripheral blood. Receptors originate from a human donor in a cohort sampled during active COVID-19.

The rearrangement joins TRBV10-3 to TRBJ1-4; the D gene is possibly TRBD1 (6 bases). This CDR3 comprises 13 residues. V was cut by 11 bases and J by 0 bases, with 10 bases left in between. CDR1 is ENHRY and CDR2 is SYGVKD in the germline V gene. In nucleotides, the CDR3 is TGTGCCTCAGGGACATCAACTAATGAAAAACTGTTTTTT. Translating gives CASGTSTNEKLFF.

The gene calls are TRBV19 and TRBJ1-1, with D perhaps matching TRBD1 (6 bases). Looked up from germline, CDR1 is LNHDA and CDR2 is SQIVND (reference sequence). With 7 bases removed from V and 4 bases from J, the gap between germline ends came to 16 bases. This CDR3 contains 14 residues. CDR3 sequence reads: CASTPRGGTTEAFF. In DNA form, the CDR3 reads TGTGCCAGTACCCCAAGGGGGGGAACCACTGAAGCTTTCTTT.

This chain uses TRBV28 with TRBJ2-1, with 11 bases fitting TRBD2. CDR1 and CDR2 from the germline V gene are MDHEN and SYDVKM. This CDR3 has 16 residues. The junction had 9 bases not matched to a gene; V was cut back by 3 bases and J by 8 bases. The chain's CDR3 is CASSFLSGRASDEQFF. As DNA, the CDR3 is TGTGCCAGCAGTTTCCTTAGCGGGAGGGCCTCGGATGAGCAGTTCTTC.